This entry concerns a single T cell receptor beta chain. The data derive from a study of blood T cell repertoires in COVID-19. The wider study: Both acute and convalescent COVID-19 samples were obtained from the United States, Italy and Spain. T cells, B-cell-depleted T cells, or PBMCs provided the cDNA or gDNA that served as material.

Assay: immunoSEQ multiplex PCR; the TCRdb copy retains only in-frame clones and omits some. The sample lists fewer than 300,000 clones; approximately 81% were seen once. J gave up 13 bases and V 3 bases, and 9 bases lay outside the gene matches. This CDR3 has 14 amino acids. CDR1 and CDR2 from the germline V gene are LGHDT and YNNKEL (reference sequence). What was sequenced was peripheral blood. The rearrangement uses TRBV3-1 (or the pseudogene TRBV3-2) and TRBJ2-7; 13 bases line up with TRBD2. This receptor was taken from a woman under 30 with acute or convalescent COVID-19. CDR3 residues: CASSQGGTSGILYF. In DNA, the CDR3 is TGTGCCAGCAGCCAGGGGGGGACTAGCGGGATCCTCTACTTC.